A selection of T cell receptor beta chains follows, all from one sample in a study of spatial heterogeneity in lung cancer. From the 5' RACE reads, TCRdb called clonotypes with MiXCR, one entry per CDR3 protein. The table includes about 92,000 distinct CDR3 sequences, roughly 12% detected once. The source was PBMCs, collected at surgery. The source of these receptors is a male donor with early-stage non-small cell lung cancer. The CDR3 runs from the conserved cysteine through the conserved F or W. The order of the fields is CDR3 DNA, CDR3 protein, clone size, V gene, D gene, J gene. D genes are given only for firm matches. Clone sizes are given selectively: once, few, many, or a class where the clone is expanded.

CDR3 DNA: TGTGCCAGCAGCTTAGATGGGGGAAACACCGGGGAGCTGTTTTTT
CDR3 protein: CASSLDGGNTGELFF
clone size: .
V gene: TRBV11-1
D gene: .
J gene: TRBJ2-2

CDR3 DNA: TGTGCCAGCACCCTTAACAGGGTAGATACGCAGTATTTT
CDR3 protein: CASTLNRVDTQYF
clone size: .
V gene: TRBV7-2
D gene: .
J gene: TRBJ2-3

CDR3 DNA: TGTGCCAGCAGTTTAAGACAGGGGGACCAAGAGACCCAGTACTTC
CDR3 protein: CASSLRQGDQETQYF
clone size: few
V gene: TRBV12-3/TRBV12-4
D gene: TRBD1
J gene: TRBJ2-5

CDR3 DNA: TGTGCCAGCAGCTTGGGATCATCACTAGCGGGAGTAGATACGCAGTATTTT
CDR3 protein: CASSLGSSLAGVDTQYF
clone size: many
V gene: TRBV7-9
D gene: TRBD2
J gene: TRBJ2-3

CDR3 DNA: TGTGCCAGCAGCTTCACTAGCGGGGACTACAATGAGCAGTTCTTC
CDR3 protein: CASSFTSGDYNEQFF
clone size: few
V gene: TRBV7-9
D gene: TRBD2
J gene: TRBJ2-1

CDR3 DNA: TGTGCCAGCAGCTTAGACAGAGACAGGGGGGATCAGCAGTTCTTC
CDR3 protein: CASSLDRDRGDQQFF
clone size: .
V gene: TRBV7-2
D gene: TRBD1
J gene: TRBJ2-1

CDR3 DNA: TGCAGTGCTAGCTACCACTCCTACGAGCAGTACTTC
CDR3 protein: CSASYHSYEQYF
clone size: few
V gene: TRBV20-1
D gene: .
J gene: TRBJ2-7

CDR3 DNA: TGTGCCAGCACCTACCTCAAACGTAGCGGGACGGCCGGGGAGCTGTTTTTT
CDR3 protein: CASTYLKRSGTAGELFF
clone size: few
V gene: TRBV4-2
D gene: TRBD2
J gene: TRBJ2-2

CDR3 DNA: TGTGCCAGCAGCTTAGGAGTAGGACAGCCCCAGCATTTT
CDR3 protein: CASSLGVGQPQHF
clone size: .
V gene: TRBV7-9
D gene: .
J gene: TRBJ1-5

CDR3 DNA: TGTGCCAGCAGCCACGGGACTAGCGGGGGAGGCACAGATACGCAGTATTTT
CDR3 protein: CASSHGTSGGGTDTQYF
clone size: few
V gene: TRBV7-2
D gene: TRBD2
J gene: TRBJ2-3

CDR3 DNA: TGCGCCACCAAACCCGGGACCCGGGCTAACTATGGCTACACCTTC
CDR3 protein: CATKPGTRANYGYTF
clone size: .
V gene: TRBV5-1
D gene: .
J gene: TRBJ1-2

CDR3 DNA: TGTGCCAGCAGATCCACGGGAGCCGCCTGGGGCTACACCTTC
CDR3 protein: CASRSTGAAWGYTF
clone size: .
V gene: TRBV5-8
D gene: .
J gene: TRBJ1-2

CDR3 DNA: TGTGCCAGCTCAGATACGACGGCTCAAGAGACCCAGTACTTC
CDR3 protein: CASSDTTAQETQYF
clone size: .
V gene: TRBV18
D gene: .
J gene: TRBJ2-5

CDR3 DNA: TGCAGCGTTGAAGTGGGAACTGAAGCTTTCTTT
CDR3 protein: CSVEVGTEAFF
clone size: many
V gene: TRBV29-1
D gene: .
J gene: TRBJ1-1

CDR3 DNA: TGCGCCAGTGTGACGGACATGAACACTGAAGCTTTCTTT
CDR3 protein: CASVTDMNTEAFF
clone size: .
V gene: TRBV10-2
D gene: .
J gene: TRBJ1-1

CDR3 DNA: TGTGCCAGCAGCTTAGGGGGAGACAGGATAAATCAGCCCCAGCATTTT
CDR3 protein: CASSLGGDRINQPQHF
clone size: many
V gene: TRBV7-8
D gene: .
J gene: TRBJ1-5

CDR3 DNA: TGTGCCAGCAGCTCGCCGGGACGGAGCTCCTACGAGCAGTACTTC
CDR3 protein: CASSSPGRSSYEQYF
clone size: many
V gene: TRBV7-9
D gene: .
J gene: TRBJ2-7

CDR3 DNA: TGCAGTGCTAGACCCCCGGGACAGGGGGGTGGCACTGAAGCTTTCTTT
CDR3 protein: CSARPPGQGGGTEAFF
clone size: .
V gene: TRBV20-1
D gene: TRBD1
J gene: TRBJ1-1

CDR3 DNA: TGTGCCAGCAGCCCAAGGGGGCACGTTAGCAATCAGCCCCAGCATTTT
CDR3 protein: CASSPRGHVSNQPQHF
clone size: many
V gene: TRBV7-2
D gene: TRBD1
J gene: TRBJ1-5

CDR3 DNA: TGTGCCAGCAGCTTAGTAACTGGAGGCACTGAAGCTTTCTTT
CDR3 protein: CASSLVTGGTEAFF
clone size: .
V gene: TRBV7-9
D gene: .
J gene: TRBJ1-1

CDR3 DNA: TGTGCCATTTACTCTGGAAACACCATATATTTT
CDR3 protein: CAIYSGNTIYF
clone size: .
V gene: TRBV12-3/TRBV12-4
D gene: .
J gene: TRBJ1-3

CDR3 DNA: TGCGCCAGCAGACTTGACAGGATCAATACTGAAGCTTTCTTT
CDR3 protein: CASRLDRINTEAFF
clone size: many
V gene: TRBV5-1
D gene: .
J gene: TRBJ1-1

CDR3 DNA: TGCGCCAGCAGCCAAGGCCGGACCGAGCAGTACTTC
CDR3 protein: CASSQGRTEQYF
clone size: few
V gene: TRBV4-3
D gene: .
J gene: TRBJ2-7

CDR3 DNA: TGTGCCAGCAGCTTAGGTTGGACAGGCAATCAGCCCCAGCATTTT
CDR3 protein: CASSLGWTGNQPQHF
clone size: few
V gene: TRBV7-2
D gene: .
J gene: TRBJ1-5

CDR3 DNA: TGTGCCAGCAGCATAACCGGGACCACTGAAGCTTTCTTT
CDR3 protein: CASSITGTTEAFF
clone size: .
V gene: TRBV11-3
D gene: .
J gene: TRBJ1-1

CDR3 DNA: TGTGCCAGCAGCTTATTTTCGGCGGTAACAGATACGCAGTATTTT
CDR3 protein: CASSLFSAVTDTQYF
clone size: .
V gene: TRBV7-2
D gene: .
J gene: TRBJ2-3

CDR3 DNA: TGTGCCAGCAGCCAATACGGGGACAGCGATCAGCCCCAGCATTTT
CDR3 protein: CASSQYGDSDQPQHF
clone size: .
V gene: TRBV4-2
D gene: TRBD1
J gene: TRBJ1-5

CDR3 DNA: TGTGCCACTTCGCGGGGGGGCAAGAATGAGCAGTTCTTC
CDR3 protein: CATSRGGKNEQFF
clone size: .
V gene: TRBV24-1
D gene: TRBD2
J gene: TRBJ2-1

CDR3 DNA: TGTGCCAGCAGTTTAAGATTATCAGGGATCACCGGGGAGCTGTTTTTT
CDR3 protein: CASSLRLSGITGELFF
clone size: .
V gene: TRBV28
D gene: .
J gene: TRBJ2-2

CDR3 DNA: TGTGCCAGCAGTTTACGGGTAACACGTGAAGCTTTCTTT
CDR3 protein: CASSLRVTREAFF
clone size: .
V gene: TRBV27
D gene: .
J gene: TRBJ1-1

CDR3 DNA: TGCAGTGCAACTTCGACAGGGCGCGAGCAGTACTTC
CDR3 protein: CSATSTGREQYF
clone size: .
V gene: TRBV20-1
D gene: TRBD1
J gene: TRBJ2-7

CDR3 DNA: TGTGCCAGCAGCTTGGCCCCAGACAGGGACGCAACTAATGAAAAACTGTTTTTT
CDR3 protein: CASSLAPDRDATNEKLFF
clone size: .
V gene: TRBV5-8
D gene: TRBD1
J gene: TRBJ1-4

CDR3 DNA: TGTGCCAGCAGTGGAGGCAGTTTACGACAGCCCCAGCATTTT
CDR3 protein: CASSGGSLRQPQHF
clone size: few
V gene: TRBV2
D gene: .
J gene: TRBJ1-5

CDR3 DNA: TGTGCCAGCAGCCAAGGCCCCTTTACTAGCGGCATCTCCTACGAGCAGTACTTC
CDR3 protein: CASSQGPFTSGISYEQYF
clone size: few
V gene: TRBV4-2
D gene: TRBD2
J gene: TRBJ2-7

CDR3 DNA: TGTGCCACCAGTGCCTTGAGGGGCTCCTACGAGCAGTACTTC
CDR3 protein: CATSALRGSYEQYF
clone size: .
V gene: TRBV15
D gene: .
J gene: TRBJ2-7

CDR3 DNA: TGTGCCAGCAGCTTAGCGTTTTTCGATCGTTACCAAGAGACCCAGTACTTC
CDR3 protein: CASSLAFFDRYQETQYF
clone size: .
V gene: TRBV7-8
D gene: .
J gene: TRBJ2-5

CDR3 DNA: TGCGCCAGCAGCCAAGAAGGAGGACAGGGAAATGGCTACACCTTC
CDR3 protein: CASSQEGGQGNGYTF
clone size: .
V gene: TRBV4-3
D gene: TRBD1
J gene: TRBJ1-2